A single sample is the source of the 17 T cell receptor beta chains below, sequenced in a study of radiotherapy plus CTLA-4 blockade in lung cancer. Data came from immunoSEQ multiplex PCR; TCRdb stores just in-frame clones and leaves some out. The sample lists roughly 78,000 clones; roughly 78% were seen once. The specimen was peripheral blood, collected from a patient treated with radiotherapy plus ipilimumab. These receptors came from a human donor with non-small cell lung cancer who had a complete response to radiotherapy plus ipilimumab.

This rearrangement joins TRBV27 to TRBJ2-3; the match to TRBD2 covers 10 bases. The V segment lost 8 bases and the J segment 1 base; nucleotides outside the gene matches: 9. Germline V gene lookup returns CDR1 MNHEY and CDR2 SMNVEV (reference sequence). The length of the CDR3 is 16 residues. This CDR3 reads CASFGFGTSGTDTQYF. The CDR3, as DNA: TGTGCCAGCTTCGGGTTTGGGACTAGCGGCACAGATACGCAGTATTTT.

V and J are TRBV6-5 and TRBJ1-2, with 8 bases lining up with TRBD1. The CDR3 has 16 amino acids. With V trimmed by 2 bases and J by 2 bases, 7 bases remained unmatched. Looked up from germline, CDR1 is MNHEY and CDR2 is SVGAGI. CDR3 coding DNA: TGTGCCAGCAGTTACCATGTGCGGGACAGGAACTATGGCTACACCTTC. Amino acids: CASSYHVRDRNYGYTF.

The genes are TRBV7-9 and TRBJ2-1; 8 nucleotides agree with TRBD1. The CDR3 consists of 15 residues. Germline loops: CDR1 SEHNR, CDR2 FQNEAQ (reference sequence). V was pared by 5 bases and J by 1 base, with 4 bases of the junction left unmatched. CDR3 DNA: TGTGCCAGCAGCCGCACAGGGGGGTCCTACAATGAGCAGTTCTTC. Encoded protein: CASSRTGGSYNEQFF.

Only a few counts were recorded for this clone. The genes are TRBV30 and TRBJ1-2; D is uncertain. V dropped 4 bases and J dropped 4 bases, with 16 bases sitting between them. From germline, CDR1 is GTSNPN and CDR2 SVGIG (reference sequence). This CDR3 contains 14 residues. CDR3 coding DNA: TGTGCCTGGACCTTCGGCGGAGGGTTCTATGGCTACACCTTC. Protein product: CAWTFGGGFYGYTF.

This clone was counted only a few times. J is TRBJ2-7 and V is TRBV11-2; 11 bases are a match to TRBD1. Losses at the gene ends were 5 bases for V and 3 bases for J; bases not matched to a gene: 15. The CDR3 has 18 amino acids. Germline V CDR1 and CDR2: SGHAT, FQNNGV. The CDR3 sequence is CASSPILRDRGTGYEQYF. The CDR3 DNA reads as TGTGCCAGCAGCCCGATCCTCCGGGACAGGGGGACGGGCTACGAGCAGTACTTC.

The chain joins TRBV7-9 to TRBJ1-6; D remains unclear. The CDR3 extends over 15 amino acids. The germline CDR1 and CDR2 sequences are SEHNR and FQNEAQ (reference sequence). The V end was cut by 1 base, the J end by 4 bases, with 8 bases between. The CDR3 sequence: CASSLGDGYNSPLHF. DNA for the CDR3: TGTGCCAGCAGCTTAGGTGACGGTTATAATTCACCCCTCCACTTT.

This clone has just a few counts. The V gene is TRBV9, the J gene TRBJ1-6, with D unclear. The ends were cut back, 1 base at V and 4 bases at J, with 6 bases in the middle. The CDR3 is 14 amino acids. The V gene's germline CDR1 is SGDLS and CDR2 YYNGEE. Written as DNA, the CDR3 is TGTGCCAGCAGCGTAACGGATTATAATTCACCCCTCCACTTT. Translating gives CASSVTDYNSPLHF. Drawing the rest from reference TRBV9 and TRBJ1-6, the complete variable domain is DSGVTQTPKHLITATGQRVTLRCSPRSGDLSVYWYQQSLDQGLQFLIQYYNGEERAKGNILERFSAQQFPDLHSELNLSSLELGDSALYFCASSVTDYNSPLHFGNGTRLTVT.

The V call is TRBV9, the J call TRBJ2-2, with D possibly TRBD2 on 6 matching bases. CDR1 is SGDLS, CDR2 YYNGEE, per germline. The CDR3 extends over 15 amino acids. Trimming pared 4 bases from V and 5 bases from J, leaving 15 bases between. CDR3 DNA sequence: TGTGCCAGCAGCCCCTCTCCGGGGGAGACCGGGGAGCTGTTTTTT. Translated, it gives CASSPSPGETGELFF.

A few counts support this clone. The chain carries TRBV10-2 and TRBJ1-6; D call uncertain. The germline V and J ends were trimmed by 1 base and 6 bases, with 10 bases remaining between them. The length of the CDR3 is 15 residues. From germline, CDR1 is WSHSY and CDR2 SAAADI. The DNA for the CDR3 is TGCGCCAGCAGTGAGTGGGGTATCGGTAATTCACCCCTCCACTTT. Its protein product is CASSEWGIGNSPLHF.

This rearrangement joins TRBV19 to TRBJ2-7; no clear D gene. The V and J ends lost 11 bases and 2 bases respectively, with 19 bases between them. Germline loops: CDR1 LNHDA, CDR2 SQIVND (reference sequence). This CDR3 is 14 amino acids long. CDR3 nucleotides: TGTGCCCCTATCGGAAGGGCCCCCACCTACGAGCAGTACTTC. It yields the protein CAPIGRAPTYEQYF.

The CDR3 sequence is CASSLGRTTSGRYNEQFF. CDR3 nucleotides: TGTGCCAGCAGCTTAGGCCGGACGACTAGCGGGAGGTACAATGAGCAGTTCTTC. This chain uses TRBV13 with TRBJ2-1, with 13 nucleotides matching TRBD2. The germline CDR1 and CDR2 sequences are PRHDT and FYEKMQ (reference sequence). CDR3 size: 18 residues. Trimming at V came to 0 bases and at J to 4 bases, leaving 6 bases not matched to a gene.

This chain connects TRBV5-5 to TRBJ2-5; D is ambiguous. Germline loops: CDR1 SGHKS, CDR2 YYEKEE (reference sequence). The V end was cut by 1 base, the J end by 5 bases, with 9 bases between. This CDR3 contains 13 residues. The CDR3 DNA reads TGTGCCAGCAGCTTGCCGTTCCCGGAGACCCAGTACTTC. Its protein is CASSLPFPETQYF.

The gene calls are TRBV7-9 and TRBJ1-1; D perhaps matches TRBD1 (6 bases). This CDR3 comprises 11 residues. Trimming removed 5 bases from V and 8 bases from J, with 9 bases in between. Per the germline V gene, CDR1 is SEHNR and CDR2 is FQNEAQ (reference sequence). The CDR3 sequence: CASSPDREAFF. For the CDR3, the DNA is TGTGCCAGCAGCCCAGACAGGGAAGCTTTCTTT.

The chain has TRBV2 and TRBJ1-2; 8 bases are a match to TRBD1. V dropped 4 bases and J dropped 3; count of bases not matched to a gene: 4. Per the germline V gene, CDR1 is SNHLY and CDR2 is FYNNEI. This CDR3 spans 14 amino acids. The CDR3 nucleotides are TGTGCCAGCAGTGTGGAACAGGGGGACTATGGCTACACCTTC. This codes for CASSVEQGDYGYTF.

The gene calls are TRBV25-1 and TRBJ2-3, with 15 bases that match TRBD2. Trimming cost V 5 bases and J 1 base; bases outside gene matches: 4. This CDR3 comprises 17 residues. Per the germline V gene, CDR1 is MGHDK and CDR2 is SYGVNS. The CDR3 spells CASSKGLAGGGTDTQYF. In DNA, the CDR3 is TGTGCCAGCAGTAAGGGACTAGCGGGAGGTGGCACAGATACGCAGTATTTT. Complete variable domain (other parts from reference TRBV25-1 and TRBJ2-3): EADIYQTPRYLVIGTGKKITLECSQTMGHDKMYWYQQDPGMELHLIHYSYGVNSTEKGDLSSESTVSRIRTEHFPLTLESARPSHTSQYLCASSKGLAGGGTDTQYFGPGTRLTVL.

The gene calls are TRBV2 and TRBJ2-6; D uncertain. This CDR3 contains 15 residues. The germline gives CDR1 SNHLY, CDR2 FYNNEI. V was trimmed by 6 bases and J by 2 bases, leaving 11 bases between them. CDR3 protein: CASSLETPGANVLTF. Here the CDR3 DNA reads TGTGCCAGCAGCCTAGAGACCCCTGGGGCCAACGTCCTGACTTTC.

The chain has TRBV7-2 and TRBJ2-7, with TRBD2 identical over 11 bases. The V gene end was trimmed by 3 bases and the J gene end by 7 bases; junction bases not matched to a gene: 5. This CDR3 has 14 residues. Germline V gene sequence: CDR1 SGHTA, CDR2 FQGNSA. The CDR3 region has the DNA TGTGCCAGCAGCTTGACTAGCGGGGCGTGGGAGCAGTACTTC. Its protein product is CASSLTSGAWEQYF.